This is a list of T cell receptor beta chains from one sample in a study of T cell repertoires in cytomegalovirus infection. One entry per CDR3 protein, called by TCRdb with MiXCR from the reads. This table has 740,000 or so distinct CDR3 sequences, about 40% appearing once. The sequenced sample consisted of PBMCs. All receptors come from a human donor in good health (CMV status not recorded). Some clones in this sample may be carry-over from other donors' samples. CDR3s include the opening cysteine and the closing phenylalanine or tryptophan. D genes are given only for firm matches. The size field is filled for only some rows; it gives once, few, many or a size class.

D gene	V gene	clone size	J gene	CDR3 protein	CDR3 DNA
NA	TRBV12-3/TRBV12-4	many	TRBJ1-4	CASSPTGFEKLFF	TGTGCCAGCAGCCCTACAGGGTTTGAGAAACTGTTTTTT
TRBD1	TRBV5-5	NA	TRBJ1-5	CASSFRDRDNQPQHF	TGTGCCAGCAGCTTCCGGGACAGGGACAATCAGCCCCAGCATTTT
NA	TRBV10-3	few	TRBJ1-3	CAISEQGISGNTIYF	TGTGCCATCAGTGAGCAGGGGATATCTGGAAACACCATATATTTT
TRBD2	TRBV16	NA	TRBJ2-1	CASSHPLAGASSYNEQFF	TGTGCCAGCAGCCATCCCTTAGCGGGGGCAAGCTCCTACAATGAGCAGTTCTTC
NA	TRBV5-1	few	TRBJ1-2	CASSLKGGADGYTF	TGCGCCAGCAGCTTGAAGGGAGGTGCTGATGGCTACACCTTC
TRBD1	TRBV6-2/TRBV6-3	NA	TRBJ1-1	CASSETRGPGTEAFF	TGTGCCAGCAGCGAAACCAGGGGGCCGGGCACTGAAGCTTTCTTT
TRBD1	TRBV10-3	NA	TRBJ1-6	CAISDPGQGSSPLHF	TGTGCCATCAGTGACCCTGGACAGGGCAGTTCACCCCTCCACTTT
NA	TRBV7-2	many	TRBJ2-1	CASSLHQYNEQFF	TGTGCCAGCAGCTTACACCAATACAATGAGCAGTTCTTC
NA	TRBV10-3	few	TRBJ2-7	CAMRRGEEQYF	TGTGCCATGAGGAGGGGAGAGGAGCAGTACTTC
NA	TRBV7-9	NA	TRBJ1-6	CASRHQQGDNSPLHF	TGTGCCAGCCGCCACCAGCAGGGAGATAATTCACCCCTCCACTTT
NA	TRBV20-1	NA	TRBJ1-1	CSANRGGDTEAFF	TGCAGTGCTAACCGAGGGGGGGACACTGAAGCTTTCTTT
NA	TRBV6-1	once	TRBJ1-4	CASSAGDNEKLFF	TGTGCCAGCAGTGCGGGGGATAATGAAAAACTGTTTTTT
NA	TRBV11-2	NA	TRBJ2-1	CASSLDRRGIEQFF	TGTGCCAGCAGCTTAGATCGCAGGGGTATTGAGCAGTTCTTC
NA	TRBV7-3	NA	TRBJ2-2	CASSLTATATGELFF	TGTGCCAGCAGCTTAACAGCCACCGCCACCGGGGAGCTGTTTTTT
NA	TRBV2	NA	TRBJ2-7	CASGGEAGPFGEQYF	TGTGCCAGCGGTGGGGAAGCAGGGCCCTTTGGGGAGCAGTACTTC
TRBD2	TRBV3-1	NA	TRBJ2-3	CASSQVAGGGQYF	TGTGCCAGCAGCCAAGTGGCCGGCGGGGGGCAGTATTTT
NA	TRBV12-3/TRBV12-4	NA	TRBJ1-2	CASSDSPGANYGYTF	TGTGCCAGCAGTGATTCCCCAGGGGCTAACTATGGCTACACCTTC
NA	TRBV6-2/TRBV6-3	NA	TRBJ2-1	CASSYGMNNEQFF	TGTGCCAGCAGTTACGGTATGAACAATGAGCAGTTCTTC
TRBD1	TRBV7-8	NA	TRBJ2-7	CASSLVPGTANYEQYF	TGTGCCAGCAGCTTAGTCCCCGGGACAGCTAACTACGAGCAGTACTTC
NA	TRBV29-1	NA	TRBJ1-2	CSSPQEGDGYTF	TGCAGCTCCCCCCAGGAGGGGGATGGCTACACCTTC
NA	TRBV11-2	NA	TRBJ2-4	CASSFDRRNIQYF	TGTGCCAGCAGCTTCGACAGGAGGAACATTCAGTACTTC
NA	TRBV29-1	NA	TRBJ1-2	CSVYDKLNYGYTF	TGCAGCGTTTATGATAAACTTAACTATGGCTACACCTTC
NA	TRBV19	many	TRBJ1-1	CASSIVSNTEAFF	TGTGCCAGTAGTATAGTTTCGAACACTGAAGCTTTCTTT
TRBD1	TRBV28	few	TRBJ1-1	CASSLSGTVSTEAFF	TGTGCCAGCAGCCTCTCCGGGACAGTGAGCACTGAAGCTTTCTTT
TRBD2	TRBV11-1	NA	TRBJ2-2	CASSFKPTGGADTGELFF	TGTGCCAGCAGCTTTAAACCAACCGGGGGGGCGGACACCGGGGAGCTGTTTTTT
TRBD2	TRBV28	many	TRBJ2-5	CASSPLAGGSLGETQYF	TGTGCCAGCAGTCCCCTAGCGGGGGGCTCATTGGGGGAGACCCAGTACTTC
TRBD2	TRBV28	NA	TRBJ2-4	CASSLGPSGRGIQYF	TGTGCCAGCAGTTTAGGGCCTAGCGGGAGGGGAATTCAGTACTTC
NA	TRBV12-3/TRBV12-4	NA	TRBJ1-1	CASSLGGQVAFF	TGTGCCAGCAGTTTGGGTGGCCAGGTAGCTTTCTTT
NA	TRBV12-3/TRBV12-4	many	TRBJ1-2	CASSFKGAGGYTF	TGTGCCAGCAGTTTTAAAGGGGCCGGGGGCTACACCTTC
NA	TRBV7-3	NA	TRBJ2-1	CASSSQNNEQFF	TGTGCCAGCAGCTCACAGAACAATGAGCAGTTCTTC
TRBD1	TRBV11-3	few	TRBJ2-1	CASSPGTDSYNEQFF	TGTGCCAGCAGCCCCGGGACAGACTCCTACAATGAGCAGTTCTTC
TRBD1	TRBV19	few	TRBJ1-5	CASSPPGQASMLPQHF	TGTGCCAGTAGTCCACCGGGACAGGCCTCTATGCTGCCCCAGCATTTT
NA	TRBV7-2	many	TRBJ1-2	CASSLTNGQYSF	TGTGCCAGCAGCTTAACTAACGGACAGTACTCCTTC
NA	TRBV5-6	NA	TRBJ1-5	CASSFGGAHQPQHF	TGTGCCAGCAGCTTTGGGGGGGCGCATCAGCCCCAGCATTTT
NA	TRBV13	NA	TRBJ2-4	CASSHDRGKNIQYF	TGTGCCAGCAGCCACGACAGAGGGAAAAACATTCAGTACTTC
TRBD2	TRBV6-1	NA	TRBJ2-5	CASWGRASPFTSGLRGETQYF	TGTGCCAGCTGGGGCAGGGCGTCCCCCTTTACTAGCGGGCTAAGGGGAGAGACCCAGTACTTC
TRBD1	TRBV6-1	many	TRBJ2-3	CASKKDRVADTQYF	TGTGCCAGCAAGAAAGACAGGGTTGCAGATACGCAGTATTTT
NA	TRBV7-3	few	TRBJ1-2	CASSSGLQRGNGYTF	TGTGCCAGCAGCTCGGGACTCCAGCGAGGCAATGGCTACACCTTC
TRBD1	TRBV27	NA	TRBJ2-1	CASRYGTGDGNEQFF	TGTGCCAGCAGGTACGGGACAGGGGATGGCAATGAGCAGTTCTTC
NA	TRBV28	few	TRBJ1-1	CASSGRPNTEAFF	TGTGCCAGCAGTGGCAGGCCGAACACTGAAGCTTTCTTT
TRBD2	TRBV6-2/TRBV6-3	few	TRBJ2-2	CASRSSSGTSGTGELFF	TGTGCCAGCCGCTCAAGCTCCGGGACTAGCGGCACCGGGGAGCTGTTTTTT
NA	TRBV6-1	NA	TRBJ1-1	CASSEVFGGIWAEAFF	TGTGCCAGCAGTGAAGTTTTCGGGGGGATTTGGGCTGAAGCTTTCTTT
NA	TRBV20-1	NA	TRBJ1-3	CSAAPSPQVASGNTIYF	TGCAGTGCTGCCCCAAGCCCCCAAGTAGCCTCTGGAAACACCATATATTTT
NA	TRBV10-3	few	TRBJ1-2	CAISDPAGQNYGYTF	TGTGCCATCAGTGATCCGGCAGGACAGAACTATGGCTACACCTTC
TRBD2	TRBV24-1	NA	TRBJ2-7	CATSDSALADPYEQYF	TGTGCCACCAGTGATTCGGCGCTAGCGGATCCCTACGAGCAGTACTTC
NA	TRBV6-1	NA	TRBJ1-2	CATTPRPYDGYTF	TGTGCCACCACTCCGCGGCCCTACGATGGCTACACTTTC